This entry lists 16 T cell receptor beta chains sequenced from one sample in a study of cytomegalovirus exposure and HLA in healthy donors. Profiling relied on immunoSEQ multiplex PCR, and the TCRdb table lists in-frame clones only, not all of them. The table lists about 150,000 clones, around 93% of them singletons. Material: PBMCs. The receptor source for this set is a man younger than 30 in good health and CMV-seropositive.

The chain employs TRBV7-9 and TRBJ1-1; 7 nucleotides line up with TRBD1. J was trimmed by 5 bases and V by 1 base; bases with no gene match: 1. The CDR3 contains 13 residues. CDR1 is SEHNR, CDR2 FQNEAQ, per germline (reference sequence). CDR3: CASSLGQGTEAFF. The DNA for the CDR3 is TGTGCCAGCAGCTTAGGACAGGGTACTGAAGCTTTCTTT. The full variable domain, in which reference TRBV7-9 and TRBJ1-1 provide the parts outside the CDR3, is DTGVSQNPRHKITKRGQNVTFRCDPISEHNRLYWYRQTLGQGPEFLTYFQNEAQLEKSRLLSDRFSAERPKGSFSTLEIQRTEQGDSAMYLCASSLGQGTEAFFGQGTRLTVV.

The chain links TRBV2 to TRBJ1-2; D remains ambiguous. V was trimmed by 7 bases and J by 5 bases, leaving 11 bases between them. The CDR3 extends over 12 amino acids. Germline V lookup: CDR1 SNHLY, CDR2 FYNNEI. The CDR3 reads CASKEVEYGYTF. The CDR3 coding sequence is TGTGCCAGCAAGGAGGTAGAATATGGCTACACCTTC.

The chain combines TRBV7-2 with TRBJ1-4, with 10 bases identical to TRBD1. J was trimmed by 6 bases and V by 5 bases; bases with no gene match: 3. Germline CDR1 SGHTA, CDR2 FQGNSA. The CDR3 extends over 14 amino acids. In DNA form, the CDR3 reads TGTGCCAGCAGCCCAGGGACAGGGGATGAAAAACTGTTTTTT. Its translation is CASSPGTGDEKLFF.

The gene calls are TRBV7-2 and TRBJ2-2, with 12 bases lining up with TRBD2. Germline-derived CDR1 and CDR2 are SGHTA and FQGNSA. This CDR3 is built from 15 residues. After removal of 5 bases from V and 5 bases from J, the junction contained 3 bases not matched to a gene. CDR3 sequence: CASSPGLAGTGELFF. The CDR3 region has the DNA TGTGCCAGCAGCCCTGGACTAGCGGGGACCGGGGAGCTGTTTTTT.

V and J are TRBV6-4 and TRBJ1-5; 7 bases align to TRBD1. Unmatched junction bases numbered 10, after V lost 6 bases and J lost 2 bases. CDR1 and CDR2 (germline): MRHNA, SNTAGT. The CDR3 is made up of 16 amino acids. CDR3 sequence reads: CASREAGTACNQPQHF. The CDR3 nucleotides are TGTGCCAGCAGGGAGGCCGGGACAGCATGCAATCAGCCCCAGCATTTT.

Comments on this clone: Other DNA sequences of this sample code for an identical CDR3. The chain is built from TRBV28 and TRBJ2-7, with D possibly TRBD2 on 6 matching bases. The V gene's germline CDR1 is MDHEN and CDR2 SYDVKM. Trimming removed 3 bases at V and 4 bases at J, with 10 bases between. This CDR3 is 13 amino acids long. In DNA, the CDR3 is TGTGCCAGCAGTTTCGCGGGGAGGTACGAGCAGTACTTC. Protein product: CASSFAGRYEQYF.

CDR3 loop: CASRSAGGGGSYEQYF. Here the CDR3 DNA reads TGTGCCAGCAGGTCTGCGGGAGGCGGGGGCTCCTACGAGCAGTACTTC. The V gene is TRBV28, the J gene TRBJ2-7; 8 nucleotides match TRBD2. From germline, CDR1 is MDHEN and CDR2 SYDVKM. V dropped 6 bases and J dropped 0; count of bases not matched to a gene: 10. This CDR3 is built from 16 residues.

The genes are TRBV6-6 and TRBJ1-2; TRBD1 matches at 7 bases. Germline V CDR1 and CDR2: MNHNY, SVGAGI (reference sequence). The CDR3 is made up of 14 amino acids. V lost 6 bases, J lost 6 bases, and 10 bases stayed unmatched. This CDR3 is CASRTTGANDGYTF. The CDR3 coding sequence is TGTGCCAGCAGAACTACAGGGGCCAACGATGGCTACACCTTC.

The chain carries TRBV5-1 and TRBJ2-3; TRBD2 aligns across 7 bases. From germline, CDR1 is SGHRS and CDR2 YFSETQ. Trimming at V came to 4 bases and at J to 5 bases, leaving 7 bases not matched to a gene. This CDR3 spans 14 amino acids. The CDR3 DNA reads TGCGCCAGCAGCCAACCCGAGCGGGGAGATACGCAGTATTTT. Amino acids: CASSQPERGDTQYF.

This chain links TRBV6-5 with TRBJ2-7, with no clear D. The V end lost 0 bases, the J end lost 7 bases, and 10 bases lay between the germline ends. The CDR3 runs to 13 residues. Germline V gene data show CDR1 as MNHEY and CDR2 as SVGAGI. CDR3: CASSYSNLIEQYF. Written as DNA, the CDR3 is TGTGCCAGCAGTTACTCGAACTTGATTGAGCAGTACTTC.

The chain recombines TRBV18 with TRBJ2-2; no clear D. The CDR3 consists of 14 residues. The ends were cut back, 1 base at V and 4 bases at J, with 7 bases in the middle. Germline values: CDR1 KGHSH, CDR2 LQKENI. As DNA, the CDR3 is TGTGCCAGCTCACCACTAGCTCTCACCGGGGAGCTGTTTTTT. It specifies CASSPLALTGELFF.

CDR3 in amino acids: CASSSVPWGGASYEQYF. The CDR3 DNA reads TGTGCCAGCAGCTCCGTACCGTGGGGGGGAGCCTCCTACGAGCAGTACTTC. The V and J genes are TRBV11-2 and TRBJ2-7, with 7 bases aligning to TRBD2. The CDR3 has 17 amino acids. Germline V gene sequence: CDR1 SGHAT, CDR2 FQNNGV. With V trimmed by 4 bases and J by 0 bases, 12 bases remained unmatched. Looking up the rest from reference TRBV11-2 and TRBJ2-7 gives the full variable domain: EAGVAQSPRYKIIEKRQSVAFWCNPISGHATLYWYQQILGQGPKLLIQFQNNGVVDDSQLPKDRFSAERLKGVDSTLKIQPAKLEDSAVYLCASSSVPWGGASYEQYFGPGTRLTVT.

This clone occurred a few times. This chain links TRBV7-9 with TRBJ2-7; D is ambiguous. Germline V CDR1 and CDR2: SEHNR, FQNEAQ (reference sequence). CDR3 size: 13 residues. Trimming removed 5 bases from V and 4 bases from J, with 12 bases in between. The CDR3 here is CASSLYPSYEQYF. Written as DNA, the CDR3 is TGTGCCAGCAGCCTATATCCGTCGTACGAGCAGTACTTC.

In this sample, this clone turned up once. CDR3 loop: CASSQQQVLLGGTQYF. CDR3 DNA: TGTGCCAGCAGCCAACAACAGGTCCTGCTGGGAGGGACCCAGTACTTC. The J gene is TRBJ2-5, the V gene TRBV14, with D possibly TRBD2 on 6 matching bases. Germline CDR1 and CDR2: SGHDN and FVKESK. The length of the CDR3 is 16 residues. V was pared by 2 bases and J by 7 bases, with 20 bases between.

This chain uses TRBV27 with TRBJ1-1; D may be TRBD1 (5 bases). This CDR3 contains 13 residues. Germline CDR1 reads MNHEY; CDR2 reads SMNVEV (reference sequence). Trimming took 6 bases from V and 1 from J, leaving 9 bases between them. CDR3 amino acids: CASRVDKNTEAFF. The CDR3 nucleotides are TGTGCCAGCAGGGTGGACAAGAACACTGAAGCTTTCTTT.

The V and J genes are TRBV6-1 and TRBJ2-1; D gene unclear. The germline V gene encodes CDR1 MNHNS and CDR2 SASEGT. The ends were cut back, 2 bases at V and 8 bases at J, with 10 bases in the middle. This CDR3 has 13 residues. This CDR3 is CASSETLSYEQFF. The CDR3, as DNA: TGTGCCAGCAGTGAAACTCTTAGCTATGAGCAGTTCTTC.